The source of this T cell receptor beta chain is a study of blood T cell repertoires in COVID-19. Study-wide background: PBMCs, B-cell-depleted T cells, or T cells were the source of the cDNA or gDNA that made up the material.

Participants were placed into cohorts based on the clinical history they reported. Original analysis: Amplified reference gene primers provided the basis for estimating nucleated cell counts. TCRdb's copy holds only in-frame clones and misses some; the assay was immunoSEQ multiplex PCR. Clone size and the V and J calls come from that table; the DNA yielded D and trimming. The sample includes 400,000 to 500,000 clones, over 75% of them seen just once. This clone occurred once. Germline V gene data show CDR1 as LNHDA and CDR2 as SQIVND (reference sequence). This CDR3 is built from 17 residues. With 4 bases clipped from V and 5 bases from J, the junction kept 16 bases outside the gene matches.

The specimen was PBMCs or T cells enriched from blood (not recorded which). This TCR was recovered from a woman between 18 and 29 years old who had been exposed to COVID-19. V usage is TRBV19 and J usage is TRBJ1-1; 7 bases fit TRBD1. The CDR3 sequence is CASSKAWTGPQGTEAFF. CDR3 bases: TGTGCCAGTAGTAAGGCGTGGACAGGCCCGCAGGGGACTGAAGCTTTCTTT.